A single sample is the source of the 7 T cell receptor beta chains below, sequenced in a study of shared clonotypes between healthy human individuals. Clones were sequenced by immunoSEQ multiplex PCR, and TCRdb holds only the in-frame ones, with some missing. The sample includes 2 million to 2.5 million clones, 85% to 95% of them seen just once. Naive-designated CD8 cells lacked CD45RO, were positively enriched for CCR7, and omitted terminally differentiated effector memory CD45RA+ cells. The sequenced sample consisted of naive CD8+ T cells from PBMCs. The receptors derive from a man aged 18 to 30 in good health. Some clones in this sample may be carry-over from other donors' samples.

The CDR3 region has the DNA TGTGCCAGCAGCTTTGGCTCTGACTATGGCTACACCTTC. Its protein is CASSFGSDYGYTF. The genes are TRBV7-9 and TRBJ1-2; D gene uncertain. Trimming took 3 bases from V and 3 from J, leaving 8 bases between them. CDR3 length: 13 residues. Germline V CDR1 and CDR2: SEHNR, FQNEAQ (reference sequence).

As DNA, the CDR3 is TGTGCCAGCAGCGCCCCCCGGGCAGGGTGGGCAGAGACCCAGTACTTC. It translates to CASSAPRAGWAETQYF. V and J are TRBV9 and TRBJ2-5, with a tentative D call TRBD1 (5 bases). The CDR3 sequence is 16 residues long. The V gene lost 3 bases and the J gene lost 4 bases, with 19 bases spanning the gap. CDR1 and CDR2 from the germline V gene are SGDLS and YYNGEE.

The chain has TRBV2 and TRBJ1-3; D perhaps matches TRBD1 (5 bases). The CDR3 covers 14 residues. V was shortened by 6 bases and J by 4 bases, with 13 bases between the two germline ends. The germline V gene has CDR1 SNHLY and CDR2 FYNNEI. The CDR3 sequence is CASRGTIGGNTIYF. In DNA, the CDR3 is TGTGCCAGCAGAGGGACCATCGGGGGAAACACCATATATTTT. Complete variable domain (other parts from reference TRBV2 and TRBJ1-3): EPEVTQTPSHQVTQMGQEVILRCVPISNHLYFYWYRQILGQKVEFLVSFYNNEISEKSEIFDDQFSVERPDGSNFTLKIRSTKLEDSAMYFCASRGTIGGNTIYFGEGSWLTVV.

The V gene is TRBV25-1, the J gene TRBJ2-5; TRBD2 aligns across 9 bases. The CDR3 has 18 residues. Trimming removed 4 bases from V and 1 base from J; junction bases left unmatched: 13. Germline V gives CDR1 MGHDK, CDR2 SYGVNS. For the CDR3, the DNA is TGTGCCAGCAGTGGTCGACTAGCGGATACACCCCTCCAAGAGACCCAGTACTTC. Translating gives CASSGRLADTPLQETQYF.

The V call is TRBV21-1, the J call TRBJ1-4; TRBD1 is taken as the D call from the table, unchecked against the DNA. TRBV21-1 is listed as a pseudogene. There are 19 residues in the CDR3. The CDR3 region is CASSSPRTVDISTNEKLFF. The CDR3, as DNA: TGTGCCAGCAGCAGCCCCAGGACAGTGGACATATCAACTAATGAAAAACTGTTTTTT.

The rearrangement uses TRBV9 and TRBJ2-1, with TRBD2 matching 9 bases. Trimming at V came to 0 bases and at J to 5 bases, leaving 6 bases not matched to a gene. There are 16 residues in the CDR3. CDR1 and CDR2 from the germline V gene are SGDLS and YYNGEE. The CDR3 sequence is CASSVGGGRAHNEQFF. The CDR3 coding sequence is TGTGCCAGCAGCGTAGGGGGCGGGAGGGCCCACAATGAGCAGTTCTTC.

The gene calls are TRBV28 and TRBJ2-7, with 9 bases aligning to TRBD1. The germline V gene encodes CDR1 MDHEN and CDR2 SYDVKM. V trimming: 3 bases; J trimming: 1 base; junction bases outside the gene matches: 7. This CDR3 contains 16 residues. This chain's CDR3 is CASSLPAGTGSYEQYF. The CDR3 region has the DNA TGTGCCAGCAGTTTGCCTGCCGGGACAGGGTCCTACGAGCAGTACTTC.